This T cell receptor (beta chain) was sequenced for a study of shared clonotypes between healthy human individuals. Findings and limits, study-wide: Read depth was anticipated to influence clonotype sharing among donors.

Genomic DNA from unsorted samples was obtained from about 88 million PBMCs (per sample). V lost 1 base and J 7 bases, leaving 14 bases between the germline ends. The CDR3 sequence is 14 residues long. The germline V gene has CDR1 SGHRS and CDR2 YFSETQ. The table lists this clone with a count of one. Antigen specificity is unknown. The test was conducted at deep level. Investigators spread the genomic DNA of each subset evenly over several immunoSEQ plates. TCRdb's copy holds only in-frame clones and misses some; the assay was immunoSEQ multiplex PCR. The data contain approximately 510,000 clones, approximately 79% of them seen just once; the ten biggest clones take up 10% to 15%.

The material sequenced was PBMCs. This TCR was recovered from a woman in her thirties or forties in good health. Some clones in this sample may be carry-over from other donors' samples. The chain has TRBV5-1 and TRBJ2-5; D is uncertain. DNA for the CDR3: TGCGCCAGCAGCTTGCGTGGGCCCGGTATGACCCAGTACTTC. Encoded protein: CASSLRGPGMTQYF.